This is a list of T cell receptor beta chains from one sample in a study of PD-1 blockade in mismatch repair-deficient tumors. Sequencing used immunoSEQ multiplex PCR; TCRdb keeps in-frame clones, though not all of them. The sample consists of some 84,000 clones, over 70% of them appearing once. Sequenced here: peripheral blood, sampled 12 weeks after starting pembrolizumab. These receptors all come from an adult with mismatch repair-deficient cancer. Each CDR3 is given with its conserved first and last residue. D genes are given only for firm matches. Rows give clone size only sometimes, using once, few, many, or a class for an expanded clone.

d_gene,v_gene,abundance,CDR3aa
TRBD1,TRBV29-1,-,CSGRDREDHGYTF
TRBD2,TRBV7-9,-,CASSLRTSGRRETQYF
-,TRBV10-3,many,CAIWGGSEGNQPQHF
-,TRBV6-5,-,CASSWGGGNQPQHF
-,TRBV5-1,-,CASSAIPQETQYF
TRBD1,TRBV5-4,-,CASSLTGGPYGYTF
-,TRBV29-1,-,CSVVDRPNTEAFF
-,TRBV10-1,-,CASSELPVPQGNTEAFF
-,TRBV11-2,-,CASRPRGMNTEAFF
TRBD2,TRBV5-4,-,CASSPRTSGANEQFF
-,TRBV4-1,-,CASSRSSPSGTDTQYF
-,TRBV5-6,-,CASSTERGAETQYF
-,TRBV27,-,CASSLKGVSNQPQHF
TRBD1,TRBV6-4,-,CASSESLAGGQAYYGYTF
-,TRBV21-1,-,CASSKVPGRNGYTF
TRBD2,TRBV7-9,-,CASSHKEGTRNYNEQFF
TRBD1,TRBV6-1,-,CASSEVWTGGEQYF
-,TRBV6-5,-,CASRRTGNTEAFF
-,TRBV18,-,CASSPNPRDSFYEQYF
TRBD1,TRBV28,-,CASSLLTGGAGYGYTF
TRBD2,TRBV9,-,CASSTHQREGRSNEQFF
-,TRBV27,-,CASSPGANVLTF
-,TRBV11-1,-,CASSTPGANVLTF